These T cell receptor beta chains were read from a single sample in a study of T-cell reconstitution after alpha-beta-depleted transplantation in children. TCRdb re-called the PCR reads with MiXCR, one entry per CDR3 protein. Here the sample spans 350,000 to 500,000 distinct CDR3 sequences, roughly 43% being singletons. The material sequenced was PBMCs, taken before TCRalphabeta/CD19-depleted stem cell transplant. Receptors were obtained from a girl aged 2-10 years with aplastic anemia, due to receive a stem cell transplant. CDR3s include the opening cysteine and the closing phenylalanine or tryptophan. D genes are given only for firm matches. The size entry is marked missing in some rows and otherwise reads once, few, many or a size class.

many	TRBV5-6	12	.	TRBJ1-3	CASSLGWNTIYF	TGTGCCAGCAGCTTGGGATGGAACACCATATATTTT
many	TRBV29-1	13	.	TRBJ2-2	CSVGGRTTGELFF	TGCAGCGTTGGGGGGCGGACTACCGGGGAGCTGTTTTTT
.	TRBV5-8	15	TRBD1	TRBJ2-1	CASSLRPGGKNEQFF	TGTGCCAGCAGCTTGCGGCCAGGGGGCAAAAATGAGCAGTTCTTC
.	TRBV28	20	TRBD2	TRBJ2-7	CASSLPPNGLAGGLSYEQYF	TGTGCCAGCAGTTTGCCGCCCAACGGACTAGCGGGAGGCCTCTCCTACGAGCAGTACTTC
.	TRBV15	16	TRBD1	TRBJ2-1	CATSRQGAVKNDEQFF	TGTGCCACCAGCAGGCAGGGGGCTGTTAAAAACGATGAGCAGTTCTTC
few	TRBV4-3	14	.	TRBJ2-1	CASSQVGFHNEQFF	TGCGCCAGCAGCCAAGTAGGGTTCCACAATGAGCAGTTCTTC
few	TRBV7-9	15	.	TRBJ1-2	CASSLVGISNYGYTF	TGTGCCAGCAGCTTAGTTGGAATCTCTAACTATGGCTACACCTTC
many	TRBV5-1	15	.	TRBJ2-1	CASSLGAYSYNEQFF	TGCGCCAGCAGCTTGGGGGCCTACTCCTACAATGAGCAGTTCTTC
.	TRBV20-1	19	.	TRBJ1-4	CSARVGPTLADRLGEKLFF	TGCAGTGCTAGAGTGGGACCTACTCTCGCCGACCGACTGGGTGAAAAACTGTTTTTT
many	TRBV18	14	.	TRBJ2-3	CASSPSGSTDTQYF	TGTGCCAGCAGTCCTTCGGGCTCCACAGATACGCAGTATTTT
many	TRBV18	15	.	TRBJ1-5	CASSPRPGFGQPQHF	TGTGCCAGCTCACCTCGTCCAGGGTTCGGACAGCCCCAGCATTTT
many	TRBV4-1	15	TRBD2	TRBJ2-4	CASSQDRTRENIQYF	TGCGCCAGCAGCCAAGATAGGACTAGAGAAAACATTCAGTACTTC
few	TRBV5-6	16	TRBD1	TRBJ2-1	CASSLRDRGWGGEQFF	TGTGCCAGCAGCTTGAGGGACAGGGGCTGGGGAGGTGAGCAGTTCTTC
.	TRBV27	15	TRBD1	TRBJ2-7	CASSLVEDRAYEQYF	TGTGCCAGCAGTTTAGTCGAGGACAGGGCCTACGAGCAGTACTTC
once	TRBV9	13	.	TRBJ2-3	CASSAWGKDTQYF	TGTGCCAGCAGCGCCTGGGGAAAAGATACGCAGTATTTT
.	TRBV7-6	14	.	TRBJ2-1	CASSSERVFNEQFF	TGTGCCAGCAGCTCGGAGCGTGTCTTCAATGAGCAGTTCTTC
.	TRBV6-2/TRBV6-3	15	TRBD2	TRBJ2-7	CASTTIAGWSYEQYF	TGTGCCAGCACCACCATAGCGGGATGGTCCTACGAGCAGTACTTC
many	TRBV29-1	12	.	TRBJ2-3	CSVGLAPDTQYF	TGCAGCGTTGGCCTAGCCCCCGATACGCAGTATTTT
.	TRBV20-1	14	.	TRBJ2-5	CSGVWGGGAETQYF	TGCAGTGGCGTCTGGGGAGGTGGGGCAGAGACCCAGTACTTC
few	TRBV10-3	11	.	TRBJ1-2	CAISDGYGYTF	TGTGCCATCAGTGACGGTTATGGCTACACCTTC
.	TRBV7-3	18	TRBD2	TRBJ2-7	CASSLKLRGGSRGHEQYF	TGTGCCAGCAGCTTAAAGTTAAGGGGCGGGAGTAGAGGACACGAGCAGTACTTC
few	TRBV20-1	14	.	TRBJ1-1	CSAPDPVLGTEAFF	TGCAGTGCTCCCGATCCGGTTCTGGGGACTGAAGCTTTCTTT
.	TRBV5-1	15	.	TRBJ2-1	CASSARLISYNEQFF	TGCGCCAGCAGCGCCCGGCTTATCTCCTACAATGAGCAGTTCTTC
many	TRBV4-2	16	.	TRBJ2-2	CASTRGGGENTGELFF	TGTGCCAGCACCCGAGGGGGGGGAGAGAACACCGGGGAGCTGTTTTTT
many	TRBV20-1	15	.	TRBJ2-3	CSARNPGERTDTQYF	TGCAGTGCCCGCAACCCAGGCGAGCGCACAGATACGCAGTATTTT
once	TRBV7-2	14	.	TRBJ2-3	CASSLVDSTDTQYF	TGTGCCAGCAGCTTAGTCGACTCCACAGATACGCAGTATTTT
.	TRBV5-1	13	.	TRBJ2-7	CASSPEVQIKQYF	TGCGCCAGCAGCCCGGAGGTCCAGATTAAGCAGTACTTC
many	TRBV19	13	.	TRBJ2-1	CASSIDWSGEQFF	TGTGCCAGTAGTATAGACTGGTCAGGTGAGCAGTTCTTC
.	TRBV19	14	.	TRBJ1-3	CASSLHNSGNTIYF	TGTGCCAGTAGCCTACATAACTCTGGAAACACCATATATTTT
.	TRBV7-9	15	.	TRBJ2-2	CASSLPIGQPGELFF	TGTGCCAGCAGCTTACCGATCGGACAGCCCGGGGAGCTGTTTTTT
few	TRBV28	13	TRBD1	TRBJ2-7	CASSHRGSYEQYF	TGTGCCAGCAGCCACAGGGGTTCCTACGAGCAGTACTTC
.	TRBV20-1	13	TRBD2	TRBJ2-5	CSAASTSAETQYF	TGCAGTGCTGCGTCGACTAGCGCCGAGACCCAGTACTTC
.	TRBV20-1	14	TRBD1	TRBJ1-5	CSAVGTGPYQPQHF	TGCAGTGCCGTAGGGACAGGCCCATATCAGCCCCAGCATTTT
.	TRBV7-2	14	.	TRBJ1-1	CASTLSPGRHEAFF	TGTGCCAGCACCCTAAGCCCCGGACGTCATGAAGCTTTCTTT
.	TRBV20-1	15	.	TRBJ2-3	CSASSQLTNTDTQYF	TGCAGTGCTAGTAGCCAGCTGACGAACACAGATACGCAGTATTTT
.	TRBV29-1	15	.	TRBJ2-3	CSVERTSRATDTQYF	TGCAGCGTTGAAAGGACATCCAGGGCCACAGATACGCAGTATTTT
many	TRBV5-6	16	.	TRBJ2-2	CASSLVSSAGTGELFF	TGTGCCAGCAGCTTGGTTTCCTCAGCCGGAACCGGGGAGCTGTTTTTT
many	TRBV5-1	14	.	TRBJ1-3	CASRRQGSGNTIYF	TGCGCCAGCAGGCGGCAGGGATCCGGAAACACCATATATTTT
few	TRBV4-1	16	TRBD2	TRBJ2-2	CASSYRNGGATGELFF	TGCGCCAGCAGCTACCGGAACGGGGGGGCCACCGGGGAGCTGTTTTTT
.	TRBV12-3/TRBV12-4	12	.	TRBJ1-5	CASRSSNQPQHF	TGTGCCAGCAGGTCCTCAAATCAGCCCCAGCATTTT
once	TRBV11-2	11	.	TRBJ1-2	CASSLVRGYTF	TGTGCCAGCAGCTTAGTGCGTGGCTACACCTTC
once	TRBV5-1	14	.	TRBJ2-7	CASSLDGRGDEQYF	TGCGCCAGCAGCTTGGACGGCAGGGGAGACGAGCAGTACTTC
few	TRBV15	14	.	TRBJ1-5	CATSRGTVNQPQHF	TGTGCCACCAGCAGAGGGACCGTAAATCAGCCCCAGCATTTT
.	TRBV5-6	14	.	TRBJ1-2	CASSLLGPNYGYTF	TGTGCCAGCAGCTTGCTGGGTCCTAACTATGGCTACACCTTC
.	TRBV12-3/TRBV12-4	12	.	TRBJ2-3	CASTVGPRVQYF	TGTGCCAGCACCGTGGGACCCCGTGTGCAGTATTTT
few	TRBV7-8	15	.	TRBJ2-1	CASSLLMRGLREQFF	TGTGCCAGCAGCTTATTGATGCGGGGGCTCCGCGAGCAGTTCTTC
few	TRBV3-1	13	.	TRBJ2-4	CASSQGGQIIQYF	TGTGCCAGCAGCCAAGGAGGACAGATCATTCAGTACTTC
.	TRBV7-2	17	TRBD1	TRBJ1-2	CASSLAGTGTIGYGYTF	TGTGCCAGCAGCTTAGCCGGGACAGGGACGATCGGCTATGGCTACACCTTC
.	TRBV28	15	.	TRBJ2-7	CASSFLQDSSYEQYF	TGTGCCAGCAGTTTTCTACAGGACAGCTCCTACGAGCAGTACTTC
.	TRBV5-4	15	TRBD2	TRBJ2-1	CASSLLAGGPHEQFF	TGTGCCAGCAGCTTACTCGCGGGAGGGCCCCATGAGCAGTTCTTC
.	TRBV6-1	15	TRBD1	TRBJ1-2	CASSEATGVPYGYTF	TGTGCCAGCAGTGAAGCGACAGGGGTCCCCTATGGCTACACCTTC
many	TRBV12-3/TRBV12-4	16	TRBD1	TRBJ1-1	CASSFGWAGGASEAFF	TGTGCCAGCAGTTTCGGGTGGGCAGGGGGCGCATCTGAAGCTTTCTTT